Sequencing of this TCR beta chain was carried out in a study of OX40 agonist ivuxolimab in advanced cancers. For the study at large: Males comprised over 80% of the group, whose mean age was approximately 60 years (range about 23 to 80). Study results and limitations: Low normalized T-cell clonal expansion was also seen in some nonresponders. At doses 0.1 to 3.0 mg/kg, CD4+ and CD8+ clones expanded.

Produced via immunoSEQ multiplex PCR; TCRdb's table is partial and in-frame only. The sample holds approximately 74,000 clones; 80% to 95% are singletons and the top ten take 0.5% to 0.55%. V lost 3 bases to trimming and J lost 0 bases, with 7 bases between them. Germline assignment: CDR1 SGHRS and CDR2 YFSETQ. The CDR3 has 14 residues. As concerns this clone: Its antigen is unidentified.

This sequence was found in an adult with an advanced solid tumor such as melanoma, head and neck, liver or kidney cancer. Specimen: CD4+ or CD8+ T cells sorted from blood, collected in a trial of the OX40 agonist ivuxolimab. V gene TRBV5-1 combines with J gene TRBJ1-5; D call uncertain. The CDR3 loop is CASSSDGSNQPQHF. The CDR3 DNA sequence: TGCGCCAGCAGCTCGGACGGTAGCAATCAGCCCCAGCATTTT.